The rows below give T cell receptor beta chains drawn from one sample of a study of T-cell memory formation after mild COVID-19. Via MiXCR, TCRdb re-called the 5' RACE reads, giving one row per CDR3 protein. This repertoire shows roughly 240,000 distinct CDR3 sequences, just over 15% found once; its top ten account for around 2.2%. Material: PBMCs or a T cell subset sorted from them (not recorded which). These TCRs come from an adult woman who had mild COVID-19 (a few samples of this study predate the infection). Cell type and time point are not known. The CDR3 runs from the conserved cysteine through the conserved F or W. The D gene is left open where the match is weak.

j_call v_call d_call cdr3_aa
TRBJ1-6 TRBV5-1 - CASSLDGTLAKNSPLHF
TRBJ1-2 TRBV6-5 - CASRVTAGGGGVNYGYTF
TRBJ1-2 TRBV3-1 TRBD1 CASSTSGQAGYGYTF
TRBJ2-7 TRBV5-1 - CASRAGPSSYEQYF
TRBJ1-4 TRBV7-2 TRBD1 CASSSGTGKGEKLFF
TRBJ1-1 TRBV29-1 - CSVVGRGGGMNTEAFF
TRBJ1-4 TRBV7-9 - CASSFSQITNEKLFF
TRBJ2-1 TRBV5-1 TRBD2 CASSLASSGEQFF
TRBJ2-3 TRBV3-1 - CASSQGGGTQYF
TRBJ2-1 TRBV11-3 TRBD2 CASSPRGSYNEQFF
TRBJ1-1 TRBV20-1 - CSVVKGRMNTEAFF
TRBJ1-5 TRBV19 - CASTSVLISNQPQHF
TRBJ2-2 TRBV14 - CASSQVSAPAGELFF
TRBJ1-1 TRBV30 TRBD1 CAWTRQGGTEAFF
TRBJ2-3 TRBV20-1 TRBD2 CSANGASGRARDTQYF
TRBJ2-2 TRBV12-3/TRBV12-4 TRBD2 CASIGSGRAGELFF
TRBJ1-1 TRBV4-3 - CASSRTRDANTEAFF
TRBJ2-7 TRBV20-1 - CSARLPSGSTF
TRBJ2-7 TRBV5-1 TRBD2 CASSLSGVEQYF
TRBJ2-1 TRBV5-1 TRBD1 CASSGETGVNEQFF
TRBJ1-1 TRBV6-5 - CAGAFPTGEAFF
TRBJ2-1 TRBV24-1 TRBD2 CATSDDGGGTFNEQFF
TRBJ2-7 TRBV10-3 - CAISESGQVHEQYF
TRBJ2-1 TRBV20-1 TRBD2 CSARSGIGYNEQFF
TRBJ1-2 TRBV2 TRBD1 CASSEAPGQTYGYTF
TRBJ2-7 TRBV7-3 - CASTLEGRTYEQYF
TRBJ2-7 TRBV2 TRBD1 CASSEDRGYEQYF
TRBJ1-2 TRBV29-1 TRBD1 CSATGGDGYTF
TRBJ1-2 TRBV5-1 - CASSLTGGGYTF
TRBJ1-1 TRBV7-8 TRBD1 CASSPRDRVGTEAFF
TRBJ2-3 TRBV20-1 - CSARVASTDTQYF
TRBJ1-1 TRBV7-9 - CASSDRTEAFF
TRBJ1-3 TRBV12-3/TRBV12-4 - CASSGPLLGAGNTIYF
TRBJ2-5 TRBV2 - CASSDSGVRQETQYF
TRBJ2-7 TRBV7-6 TRBD1 CASSLDRGDYEQYF
TRBJ2-7 TRBV5-5 - CASRFLSDSSYEQYF
TRBJ2-7 TRBV3-1 TRBD2 CASSRGTSGGTYEQYF
TRBJ2-1 TRBV7-9 - CASSFEGPYNEQFF
TRBJ2-1 TRBV2 TRBD2 CASSVTSGSGVEQFF
TRBJ2-1 TRBV24-1 - CATSDLRRVSSYNEQFF
TRBJ1-1 TRBV20-1 - CSARDLRVGAEAFF
TRBJ1-5 TRBV19 TRBD1 CASSISTGTGLQPQHF
TRBJ1-3 TRBV5-6 - CASSEGASEYF
TRBJ1-2 TRBV7-9 - CASSLGAGLYGYTF
TRBJ1-2 TRBV12-3/TRBV12-4 - CASSLSSDYYGYTF
TRBJ2-1 TRBV4-1 TRBD1 CASSQETGLQFF
TRBJ1-1 TRBV7-6 - CASSLFDRQNTEAFF
TRBJ1-1 TRBV7-3 TRBD1 CASSSQPGTGVAFF
TRBJ2-1 TRBV20-1 TRBD2 CSARGLAGGTYNEQFF
TRBJ2-1 TRBV4-2 TRBD2 CASSLHSGGDYNEQFF
TRBJ1-5 TRBV10-3 TRBD1 CAISVGDRNQPQHF
TRBJ1-1 TRBV4-1 - CASSQSYRNTEAFF
TRBJ2-1 TRBV27 - CASSLIGEEQFF
TRBJ1-2 TRBV6-1 TRBD1 CASSEGTGLGYTF
TRBJ2-7 TRBV5-1 TRBD2 CASSSGTPAGIDEQYF
TRBJ2-2 TRBV29-1 TRBD1 CSVATGELVTGELFF
TRBJ2-1 TRBV7-8 - CASSLRGEQFF
TRBJ2-3 TRBV7-6 TRBD2 CASSLAALGLAGGLGTQYF
TRBJ2-5 TRBV6-5 TRBD2 CASSYQLVAGVQETQYF
TRBJ1-2 TRBV20-1 TRBD1 CSALGQGDFNYGYTF